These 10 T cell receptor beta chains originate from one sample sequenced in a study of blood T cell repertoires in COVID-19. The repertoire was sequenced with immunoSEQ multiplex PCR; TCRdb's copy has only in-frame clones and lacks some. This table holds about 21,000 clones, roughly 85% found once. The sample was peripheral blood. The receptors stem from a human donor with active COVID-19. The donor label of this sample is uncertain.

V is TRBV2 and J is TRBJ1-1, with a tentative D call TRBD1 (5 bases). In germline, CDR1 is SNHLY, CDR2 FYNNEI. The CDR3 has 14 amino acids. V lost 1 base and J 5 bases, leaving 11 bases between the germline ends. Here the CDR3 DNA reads TGTGCCAGCAGTGAAGAGTGGGGGGTTACTGAAGCTTTCTTT. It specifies CASSEEWGVTEAFF. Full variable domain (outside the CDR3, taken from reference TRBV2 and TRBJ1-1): EPEVTQTPSHQVTQMGQEVILRCVPISNHLYFYWYRQILGQKVEFLVSFYNNEISEKSEIFDDQFSVERPDGSNFTLKIRSTKLEDSAMYFCASSEEWGVTEAFFGQGTRLTVV.

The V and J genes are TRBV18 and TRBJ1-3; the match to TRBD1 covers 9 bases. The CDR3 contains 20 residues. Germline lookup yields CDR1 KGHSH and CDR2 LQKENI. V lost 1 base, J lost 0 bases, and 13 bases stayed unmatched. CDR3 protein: CASSPLRVGTGTSSGNTIYF. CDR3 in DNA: TGTGCCAGCTCACCACTCCGGGTCGGGACAGGGACGAGCTCTGGAAACACCATATATTTT.

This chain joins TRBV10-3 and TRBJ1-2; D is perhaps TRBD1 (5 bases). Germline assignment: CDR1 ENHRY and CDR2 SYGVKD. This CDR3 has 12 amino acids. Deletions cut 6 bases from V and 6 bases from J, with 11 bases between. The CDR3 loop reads CAISYETDGYTF. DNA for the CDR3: TGTGCCATCAGCTACGAGACAGATGGCTACACCTTC.

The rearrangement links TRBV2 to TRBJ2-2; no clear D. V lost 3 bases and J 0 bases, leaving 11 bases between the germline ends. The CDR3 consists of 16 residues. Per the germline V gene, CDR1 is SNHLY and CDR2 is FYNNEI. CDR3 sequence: CASSEEPPSNTGELFF. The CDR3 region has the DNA TGTGCCAGCAGTGAGGAGCCCCCTTCGAACACCGGGGAGCTGTTTTTT.

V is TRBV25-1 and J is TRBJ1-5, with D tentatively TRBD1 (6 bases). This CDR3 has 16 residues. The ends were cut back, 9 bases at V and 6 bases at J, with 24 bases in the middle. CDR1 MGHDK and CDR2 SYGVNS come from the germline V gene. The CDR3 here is CARELDSRSTGQPQHF. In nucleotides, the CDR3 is TGTGCCAGAGAATTGGACAGCCGGAGTACGGGTCAGCCCCAGCATTTT.

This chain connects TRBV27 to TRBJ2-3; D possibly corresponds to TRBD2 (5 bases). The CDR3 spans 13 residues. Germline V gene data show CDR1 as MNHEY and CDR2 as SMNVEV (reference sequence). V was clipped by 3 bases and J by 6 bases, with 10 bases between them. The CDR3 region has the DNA TGTGCCAGCAGTTTGGGTTTAGCGGATACGCAGTATTTT. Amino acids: CASSLGLADTQYF.

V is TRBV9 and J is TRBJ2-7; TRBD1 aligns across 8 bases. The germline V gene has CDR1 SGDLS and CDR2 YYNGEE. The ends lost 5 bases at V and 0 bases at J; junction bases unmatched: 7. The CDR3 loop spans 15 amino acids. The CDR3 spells CASSKGQDFSYEQYF. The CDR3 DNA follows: TGTGCCAGCAGTAAGGGACAGGACTTCTCCTACGAGCAGTACTTC.

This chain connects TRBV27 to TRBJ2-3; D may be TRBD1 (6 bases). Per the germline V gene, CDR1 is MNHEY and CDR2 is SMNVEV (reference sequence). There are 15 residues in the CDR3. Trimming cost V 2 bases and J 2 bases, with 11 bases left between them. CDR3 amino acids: CASSLRGHPTDTQYF. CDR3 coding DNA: TGTGCCAGCAGTTTACGGGGACACCCCACAGATACGCAGTATTTT.

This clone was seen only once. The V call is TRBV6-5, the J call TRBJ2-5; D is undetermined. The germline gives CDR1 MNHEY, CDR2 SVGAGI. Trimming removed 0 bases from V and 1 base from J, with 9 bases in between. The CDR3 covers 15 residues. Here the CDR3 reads CASSYSRLPQETQYF. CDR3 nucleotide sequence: TGTGCCAGCAGTTACTCGCGTCTTCCCCAAGAGACCCAGTACTTC.

The CDR3 protein is CASSRGSSGANVLTF. As DNA, the CDR3 is TGTGCCAGCAGCCGCGGAAGCTCTGGGGCCAACGTCCTGACTTTC. The chain uses TRBV11-1 and TRBJ2-6; D is unresolved. Germline V CDR1 and CDR2: SGHAT, FQDESV (reference sequence). The CDR3 sequence is 15 residues long. Trimming removed 5 bases from V and 0 bases from J, with 8 bases in between.